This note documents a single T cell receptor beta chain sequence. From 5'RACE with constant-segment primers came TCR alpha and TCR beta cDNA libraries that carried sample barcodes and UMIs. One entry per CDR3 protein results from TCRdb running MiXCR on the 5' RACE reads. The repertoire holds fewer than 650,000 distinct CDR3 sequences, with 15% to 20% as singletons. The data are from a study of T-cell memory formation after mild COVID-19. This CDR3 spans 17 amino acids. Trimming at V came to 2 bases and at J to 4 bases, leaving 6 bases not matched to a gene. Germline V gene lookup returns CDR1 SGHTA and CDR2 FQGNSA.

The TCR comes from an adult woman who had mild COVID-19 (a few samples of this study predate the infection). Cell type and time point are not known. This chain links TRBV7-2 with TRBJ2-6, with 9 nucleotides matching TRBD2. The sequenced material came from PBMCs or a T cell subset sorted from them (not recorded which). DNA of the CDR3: TGTGCCAGCAGCTTATGGGTAGCGGGAGCAGGGGCCAACGTCCTGACTTTC. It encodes CASSLWVAGAGANVLTF.